Sequencing of this TCR beta chain was carried out in a study of blood T cell repertoires in COVID-19. Study context: Spain, Italy and the United States supplied samples that represented acute and convalescent COVID-19. PBMCs, B-cell-depleted T cells, or T cells provided the cDNA or gDNA that made up the material.

Those enrolled in Seattle joined during active infection and were followed longitudinally afterward. The authors' processing: Reference gene primer amplification gave estimated nucleated cell counts. Some clones are missing from TCRdb's copy, which holds only in-frame ones; the method was immunoSEQ multiplex PCR. For V, J and clone size, that table is used; D and trimming come from the DNA. The sample yields around 200,000 clones, more than 70% seen once. Germline V lookup: CDR1 SGHDT, CDR2 YYEEEE. CDR3 length equals 15 residues. The V end lost 0 bases, the J end lost 7 bases, and 13 bases lay between the germline ends.

The V and J genes are TRBV5-6 and TRBJ1-4; D might be TRBD1 (5 bases). Sequenced input: peripheral blood. The source is a person between 65 and 80 years old with COVID-19, enrolled during active disease. CDR3 nucleotide sequence: TGTGCCAGCAGCTTGGCAGGCCAGGGAGGTGAAAAACTGTTTTTT. Its protein product is CASSLAGQGGEKLFF.